This T cell receptor (beta chain) is from a study of blood T cell repertoires in COVID-19. Only one count was recorded for this clone. Original processing methods: Estimation of nucleated cell counts was performed using reference gene primer amplification. Clones were read by immunoSEQ multiplex PCR, and TCRdb kept only the in-frame ones, dropping some. Clonal size and the V and J genes are those of that table, whereas D and trimming came from the DNA. The top ten clones hold 9.2% of a sample with some 50,000 clones, 86% of them seen once. Germline lookup yields CDR1 SGHVS and CDR2 FQNEAQ. This CDR3 spans 15 amino acids. The junction had 6 bases not matched to a gene; V was cut back by 5 bases and J by 0 bases.

The sequence was collected from a human donor in a cohort sampled during active COVID-19. The sample was peripheral blood. The rearrangement links TRBV7-8 to TRBJ2-7, with 8 bases aligning to TRBD2. This chain's CDR3 is CASSREGGSSYEQYF. CDR3 nucleotides: TGTGCCAGCAGCCGGGAGGGCGGGAGCTCCTACGAGCAGTACTTC.